The entry below gives a single T cell receptor beta chain sequence along with its context. The antigen remains undetermined. Measured with immunoSEQ multiplex PCR; TCRdb has only the in-frame clones, and not every one. The top ten clones hold 12% of a sample with about 8,900 clones, over 80% of them seen once. These data originate in a study of chemoradiotherapy in HPV16-positive cancers. Study-wide results and caveats: Only a couple of HPV16-positive patients supplied the functional HPV-specificity definition.

The clonotype comes from a human donor with HPV-associated anogenital cancer. The source was blood, collected from a patient who underwent chemoradiotherapy.

Here the CDR3 DNA reads TGTGCCAGTAGCGCAAATGGGCGATCGGATACGCAGTATTTT. This gives the protein CASSANGRSDTQYF. The chain couples TRBV19 to TRBJ2-3; D gene ambiguous. CDR3 length: 14 amino acids. V lost 6 bases and J lost 6, with 16 bases in between. Per the germline V gene, CDR1 is LNHDA and CDR2 is SQIVND (reference sequence).